This T cell receptor beta chain was captured by sequencing in a study of metastatic and nonmetastatic thyroid tumors. Turning to the study itself: The study looked at repertoires side by side in blood and in tumor or nodule tissue from malignant and benign thyroid patients.

Germline V lookup: CDR1 MNHEY, CDR2 SMNVEV (reference sequence). V was cut by 3 bases and J by 5 bases, with 13 bases left in between. The CDR3 covers 14 residues. No patient had received any treatment before thyroid surgery. TCRdb reassembled clones from the PCR reads with MiXCR. The sample contains tens of thousands of clones, about 18% of which appear only once. This clone ranks as medium-sized. This rearrangement joins TRBV27 to TRBJ2-5; no clear D gene. Specimen: blood. This TCR was sampled from a male donor with papillary thyroid cancer or a benign thyroid nodule (not recorded which). Some clones in this sample may be carry-over from other donors' samples. The CDR3, as DNA: TGTGCCAGCAGTTTTCGCAGTGGCAGGGAGACCCAGTACTTC. Translating it yields CASSFRSGRETQYF.